Listed here are 16 T cell receptor beta chains from one sample, sequenced in a study of PD-1 blockade in classical Hodgkin lymphoma. Profiling relied on immunoSEQ multiplex PCR, and the TCRdb table lists in-frame clones only, not all of them. Of around 30,000 clones listed, about 76% are singletons. Relapse was seen in all patients after autologous stem cell transplantation, and brentuximab vedotin exposure was variable. The sequenced sample was peripheral blood mononuclear cells (PBMCs), obtained before the second cycle of nivolumab. These receptors originate from a human donor with classical Hodgkin lymphoma.

This clone was counted a few times. CDR3 in amino acids: CASSLFAGPSNQPQHF. The CDR3 bases are TGTGCCAGCAGTTTGTTCGCGGGGCCTAGCAATCAGCCCCAGCATTTT. The chain links TRBV27 to TRBJ1-5; maybe TRBD1 (5 bases). Germline values: CDR1 MNHEY, CDR2 SMNVEV (reference sequence). CDR3 length: 16 residues. Trimming took off 3 bases at V and 0 bases at J, with 12 bases between the two ends.

The genes are TRBV7-2 and TRBJ2-5, with D perhaps TRBD2 (5 bases). CDR1 and CDR2 (germline): SGHTA, FQGNSA. Trimming removed 0 bases at V and 2 bases at J, with 7 bases between. The CDR3 has 14 residues. CDR3 nucleotides: TGTGCCAGCAGCTTAGCGGGGAGTCAAGAGACCCAGTACTTC. Translating it yields CASSLAGSQETQYF. Filled out from reference TRBV7-2 and TRBJ2-5, the complete variable domain reads GAGVSQSPSNKVTEKGKDVELRCDPISGHTALYWYRQSLGQGLEFLIYFQGNSAPDKSGLPSDRFSAERTGGSVSTLTIQRTQQEDSAVYLCASSLAGSQETQYFGPGTRLLVL.

CDR3: CASSLSGWGETQYF. CDR3 bases: TGTGCCAGCAGTTTATCGGGGTGGGGGGAGACCCAGTACTTC. This rearrangement joins TRBV27 to TRBJ2-5, with D perhaps being TRBD1 or TRBD2 (5 bases each). Germline lookup yields CDR1 MNHEY and CDR2 SMNVEV (reference sequence). Trimming left V 0 bases short and J 5 bases short, with 10 bases between. CDR3 size: 14 residues.

The V and J genes are TRBV28 and TRBJ2-7; D not resolved. CDR1 MDHEN and CDR2 SYDVKM come from the germline V gene. Trimming removed 2 bases from V and 3 bases from J, with 2 bases in between. The CDR3 covers 11 residues. The CDR3 loop is CASSLGYEQYF. The CDR3 DNA is TGTGCCAGCAGTTTAGGCTACGAGCAGTACTTC.

Here the CDR3 reads CASSPNYREGNEKLFF. The DNA for the CDR3 is TGCGCCAGCAGCCCCAACTACAGGGAGGGGAATGAAAAACTGTTTTTT. The chain links TRBV4-3 to TRBJ1-4; possible D gene TRBD1, 6 bases. V was trimmed by 4 bases and J by 5 bases, leaving 17 bases between them. CDR3 size: 16 residues. Germline lookup yields CDR1 LGHNA and CDR2 YSLEER.

The rearrangement uses TRBV29-1 and TRBJ2-1; the match to TRBD1 covers 8 bases. V lost 8 bases, J lost 7 bases, and 10 bases stayed unmatched. Germline-derived CDR1 and CDR2 are SQVTM and ANQGSEA. CDR3 length equals 13 residues. CDR3 region: CSTRTGRLNEQFF. Written as DNA, the CDR3 is TGCAGCACCCGGACAGGGAGGTTAAATGAGCAGTTCTTC.

This clone was counted a few times. In nucleotides, the CDR3 is TGTGCCAGCAGCCAGCTCGGCGGGAACACTGAAGCTTTCTTT. Its translation: CASSQLGGNTEAFF. V usage is TRBV5-4 and J usage is TRBJ1-1; D is unresolved. Germline loops: CDR1 SGHNT, CDR2 YYREEE (reference sequence). The CDR3 totals 14 residues. Trimming shortened V by 4 bases and J by 1 base, and 11 bases separated the two germline ends. The complete variable domain, with remaining parts taken from reference TRBV5-4 and TRBJ1-1, reads ETGVTQSPTHLIKTRGQQVTLRCSSQSGHNTVSWYQQALGQGPQFIFQYYREEENGRGNFPPRFSGLQFPNYSSELNVNALELDDSALYLCASSQLGGNTEAFFGQGTRLTVV.

J is TRBJ2-3 and V is TRBV15; 8 positions match TRBD1. V lost 0 bases to trimming and J lost 6 bases; unmatched junction nucleotides: 2. Germline V CDR1 and CDR2: LNHNV, YYDKDF (reference sequence). The CDR3 totals 14 residues. This CDR3 is CATSRDRGRDTQYF. DNA of the CDR3: TGTGCCACCAGCAGAGACAGGGGGCGCGATACGCAGTATTTT.

CDR3 amino acids: CAGERGTSRNEQFF. The CDR3 DNA reads as TGTGCCGGAGAGAGGGGGACTAGCAGGAATGAGCAGTTCTTC. The J gene is TRBJ2-1, the V gene TRBV2; 9 bases line up with TRBD2. Germline V gene data show CDR1 as SNHLY and CDR2 as FYNNEI. V gave up 11 bases and J gave up 7 bases; unmatched junction bases: 12. This CDR3 spans 14 amino acids. Drawing the rest from reference TRBV2 and TRBJ2-1, the complete variable domain is EPEVTQTPSHQVTQMGQEVILRCVPISNHLYFYWYRQILGQKVEFLVSFYNNEISEKSEIFDDQFSVERPDGSNFTLKIRSTKLEDSAMYFCAGERGTSRNEQFFGPGTRLTVL.

The chain joins TRBV29-1 to TRBJ2-1, with D possibly matching TRBD1 (6 bases). The CDR3 is made up of 13 amino acids. V dropped 6 bases and J dropped 5 bases, with 14 bases sitting between them. The V gene's germline CDR1 is SQVTM and CDR2 ANQGSEA. Here the CDR3 reads CSVIRDTDNEQFF. The CDR3 DNA sequence: TGCAGCGTGATCCGGGACACAGACAATGAGCAGTTCTTC.

This clone was recorded only once. The chain is built from TRBV5-4 and TRBJ2-2; D is possibly TRBD1 (6 bases). The germline gives CDR1 SGHNT, CDR2 YYREEE (reference sequence). The CDR3 sequence is 13 residues long. V lost 4 bases to trimming and J lost 6 bases, with 10 bases between them. CDR3 sequence: CASSANRAGELFF. CDR3 bases: TGTGCCAGCAGCGCCAACAGGGCCGGGGAGCTGTTTTTT.

This chain links TRBV7-9 with TRBJ1-1; 8 bases fit TRBD1. Germline values: CDR1 SEHNR, CDR2 FQNEAQ (reference sequence). The CDR3 consists of 14 residues. Unmatched junction bases numbered 6, after V lost 5 bases and J lost 4 bases. For the CDR3, the DNA is TGTGCCAGCAGCCTGACAGGGGTGGCCACTGAAGCTTTCTTT. Translation: CASSLTGVATEAFF.

The V call is TRBV5-5, the J call TRBJ1-1; the D is unclear. CDR3 length: 11 residues. Trimming took 2 bases from V and 10 from J, leaving 9 bases between them. The germline CDR1 and CDR2 sequences are SGHKS and YYEKEE (reference sequence). This CDR3 is CASSFIELAFF. As DNA, the CDR3 is TGTGCCAGCAGCTTTATTGAGTTAGCTTTCTTT.

This chain's CDR3 is CASSKGFMNTEAFF. In DNA, the CDR3 is TGTGCCAGCAGTAAAGGGTTCATGAACACTGAAGCTTTCTTT. The genes are TRBV28 and TRBJ1-1; D gene unclear. Deletions cut 5 bases from V and 0 bases from J, with 10 bases between. The length of the CDR3 is 14 residues. Germline-derived CDR1 and CDR2 are MDHEN and SYDVKM.

This chain uses TRBV5-4 with TRBJ1-1, with TRBD1 matching over 11 bases. Germline V lookup: CDR1 SGHNT, CDR2 YYREEE (reference sequence). J gave up 6 bases and V 4 bases, and 8 bases lay outside the gene matches. The CDR3 spans 15 residues. CDR3 coding DNA: TGTGCCAGCAGCAACCGGGACAGGGGGAAGGCTGAAGCTTTCTTT. Translated: CASSNRDRGKAEAFF. Filled out from reference TRBV5-4 and TRBJ1-1, the complete variable domain reads ETGVTQSPTHLIKTRGQQVTLRCSSQSGHNTVSWYQQALGQGPQFIFQYYREEENGRGNFPPRFSGLQFPNYSSELNVNALELDDSALYLCASSNRDRGKAEAFFGQGTRLTVV.

The CDR3 protein is CASSPQSTNAYNEQFF. The CDR3 coding sequence is TGCGCCAGCAGCCCACAGAGTACAAATGCTTACAATGAGCAGTTCTTC. The chain couples TRBV4-1 to TRBJ2-1, with D uncertain. Trimming removed 4 bases at V and 4 bases at J, with 17 bases between. The germline V gene encodes CDR1 MGHRA and CDR2 YSYEKL. CDR3 length: 16 residues.